This TCR beta chain is from a study of OX40 agonist ivuxolimab in advanced cancers. Study-wide results and caveats: The study found among the lowest clonal expansion in partial responders at 0.1-3.0 mg/kg.

Remarks on this clone: Its antigen remains unknown.

Looked up from germline, CDR1 is SGHAT and CDR2 is FQNNGV. The CDR3 spans 14 residues. Between the trimmed V and J ends, which lost 5 bases and 1 base, there was a span of 11 bases. The repertoire was sequenced with immunoSEQ multiplex PCR; TCRdb's copy has only in-frame clones and lacks some. Of roughly 92,000 clones in the sample, about four fifths were seen once. If patients had autoimmune disease history or systemic immunosuppression, they were excluded. The sequence came from an adult with an advanced solid tumor such as melanoma, head and neck, liver or kidney cancer. V usage is TRBV11-2 and J usage is TRBJ1-1, with D possibly being TRBD1 (5 bases). The sample in question was CD4+ or CD8+ T cells sorted from blood, obtained in a trial of the OX40 agonist ivuxolimab. The CDR3 loop reads CASSPRGTNTEAFF. In DNA form, the CDR3 reads TGTGCCAGCAGCCCGAGGGGTACGAACACTGAAGCTTTCTTT.